Each of the 32 T cell receptor beta chains below was sequenced from the same sample in a study of T cells in Graves' hyperthyroidism and ophthalmopathy. Researchers amplified the TCR beta CDR3 regions from RNA transcripts. The primer set for the first-round RT-PCR of the TCR CDR3 was HTBI. Using its own MiXCR run on the multiplex PCR reads, TCRdb lists one record per CDR3 protein. The table shows about 250,000 distinct CDR3 sequences, with more than 20% occurring only once. Sequenced: blood. These receptors all stem from a woman aged 35 to 49 with Graves' ophthalmopathy.

This clonotype was seen repeatedly, ten times or more. The chain has TRBV28 and TRBJ1-1; D gene unclear. The CDR3 has 15 residues. V was pared by 6 bases and J by 4 bases, with 18 bases between. Germline loops: CDR1 MDHEN, CDR2 SYDVKM. This CDR3 is CASSSLLGSTTEAFF. The CDR3 nucleotides read TGTGCCAGCAGCAGTTTATTGGGGTCTACCACTGAAGCTTTCTTT. Supplemented by reference TRBV28 and TRBJ1-1, the full variable domain reads DVKVTQSSRYLVKRTGEKVFLECVQDMDHENMFWYRQDPGLGLRLIYFSYDVKMKEKGDIPEGYSVSREKKERFSLILESASTNQTSMYLCASSSLLGSTTEAFFGQGTRLTVV.

This clonotype was picked up many times. This chain joins TRBV2 and TRBJ1-1, with TRBD1 as a possible D gene (5 bases). The V end lost 10 bases, the J end lost 4 bases, and 19 bases lay between the germline ends. CDR3 length equals 14 residues. The germline CDR1 and CDR2 sequences are SNHLY and FYNNEI. The CDR3 DNA sequence: TGTGCCACTCTCCGTCCAGGGCTTAGCACTGAAGCTTTCTTT. The encoded protein is CATLRPGLSTEAFF.

This clonotype has just a few counts. This chain links TRBV20-1 with TRBJ1-1; perhaps TRBD1 as D (6 bases). The length of the CDR3 is 11 residues. The germline V gene encodes CDR1 DFQATT and CDR2 SNEGSKA (reference sequence). The V end lost 3 bases, the J end lost 5 bases, and 7 bases lay between the germline ends. The CDR3 nucleotides are TGCAGTGCTAGTCAGGGGACTGAAGCTTTCTTT. It is translated as CSASQGTEAFF.

This clonotype occurred many times. The chain recombines TRBV5-1 with TRBJ1-5; 7 bases align to TRBD1. V shed 4 bases and J 3 bases; nucleotides not matched to a gene: 10. The CDR3 has 16 residues. Germline CDR1 reads SGHRS; CDR2 reads YFSETQ. The CDR3 DNA sequence: TGCGCCAGCAGCCCATTCCCGACAGGGAACAATCAGCCCCAGCATTTT. Its protein is CASSPFPTGNNQPQHF.

This clonotype was recorded only once. Likely a read error: the CDR3 ends without its conserved phenylalanine or tryptophan. This chain links TRBV28 with TRBJ1-5; D remains ambiguous. CDR1 and CDR2 from the germline V gene are MDHEN and SYDVKM. This CDR3 contains 13 residues. Trimming shortened V by 1 base and J by 7 bases, and 8 bases separated the two germline ends. CDR3: CASSLSRIQPQHL. The CDR3 DNA sequence: TGTGCCAGCAGTTTATCCAGAATCCAGCCCCAGCATCTT.

This clonotype was observed many times. The gene calls are TRBV27 and TRBJ1-2, with 10 nucleotides matching TRBD1. CDR1 is MNHEY and CDR2 is SMNVEV in the germline V gene (reference sequence). This CDR3 contains 15 residues. The junction had 6 bases not matched to a gene; V was cut back by 4 bases and J by 4 bases. The CDR3 nucleotides are TGTGCCAGCAGTTACCGACAGGGGGCGTTCTATGGCTACACCTTC. Translated, it gives CASSYRQGAFYGYTF.

This clonotype appeared many times. V is TRBV12-3 or TRBV12-4 and J is TRBJ2-7, with D uncertain. Between the trimmed V and J ends, which lost 0 bases and 3 bases, there was a span of 9 bases. This CDR3 contains 14 residues. The CDR3 spells CASSLAGRNYEQYF. CDR3 coding DNA: TGTGCCAGCAGTTTAGCGGGCAGGAACTACGAGCAGTACTTC.

This rearrangement joins TRBV30 to TRBJ2-1; 7 bases map to TRBD1. The CDR3 runs 14 residues. Germline lookup yields CDR1 GTSNPN and CDR2 SVGIG (reference sequence). The J segment lost 5 bases and the V segment lost 2 bases, leaving 6 bases of the junction unmatched. The CDR3 DNA sequence: TGTGCCTGGAGTATAGGGGGCAGGAACAATGAGCAGTTCTTC. Residues: CAWSIGGRNNEQFF.

This rearrangement joins TRBV6-1 to TRBJ2-5; 11 bases agree with TRBD1. CDR1 and CDR2 from the germline V gene are MNHNS and SASEGT. This CDR3 has 15 amino acids. The trim removed 8 bases at V and 5 bases at J, leaving 10 bases unmatched. CDR3 region: CASSRTGGVLETQYF. The CDR3 DNA sequence: TGTGCCAGCTCCAGGACAGGGGGCGTATTGGAGACCCAGTACTTC.

This clonotype was picked up many times. This sequence joins TRBV29-1 and TRBJ1-2; perhaps TRBD1 as D (6 bases). The CDR3 length is 13 residues. From germline, CDR1 is SQVTM and CDR2 ANQGSEA. The V end was cut by 7 bases, the J end by 3 bases, with 15 bases between. This CDR3 is CSDGENRDYGYTF. For the CDR3, the DNA is TGCAGCGATGGGGAGAACAGGGACTATGGCTACACCTTC.

This clonotype was seen many times. This sequence joins TRBV14 and TRBJ2-7, with no clear D. Trimming took off 4 bases at V and 1 base at J, with 8 bases between the two ends. Germline CDR1 and CDR2: SGHDN and FVKESK. CDR3 length: 13 residues. The CDR3 region is CASSLRGSYEQYF. The CDR3 nucleotides read TGTGCCAGCAGCCTGCGTGGGTCCTACGAGCAGTACTTC.

Regarding this clonotype: This may be a read error, as it is one base from a much larger clone. The chain carries TRBV29-1 and TRBJ1-2; possible D gene TRBD1, 5 bases. The CDR3 is 19 residues long. V was trimmed by 3 bases and J by 6 bases, leaving 32 bases between them. Germline loops: CDR1 SQVTM, CDR2 ANQGSEA. The CDR3 bases are TGCAGCGTTGAGGAAAAACTACTCAAACGGCTGGCTGGGGACCATGGCTACACCTTC. Translated: CSVEEKLLKRLAGDHGYTF.

The table lists this clonotype with many counts. The gene calls are TRBV5-1 and TRBJ2-7; weak D call: TRBD1 (5 bases). V lost 4 bases to trimming and J lost 4 bases, with 18 bases between them. Germline V CDR1 and CDR2: SGHRS, YFSETQ. The CDR3 covers 15 residues. The CDR3 bases are TGCGCCAGCAGCCCGAATCTTGTTGGGGCTTACGAGCAGTACTTC. Protein: CASSPNLVGAYEQYF.

This clonotype was seen repeatedly, ten times or more. This chain connects TRBV12-3 or TRBV12-4 to TRBJ2-7, with D perhaps matching TRBD2 (5 bases). V shed 6 bases and J shed 0 bases, with 15 bases lying between them. CDR3 length equals 15 residues. The DNA of the CDR3 is TGTGCCAGCAGCCGGACTCGCCGCACCTCCTACGAGCAGTACTTC. Its protein product is CASSRTRRTSYEQYF.

The chain combines TRBV27 with TRBJ2-2; no clear D. The CDR3 spans 15 residues. Germline assignment: CDR1 MNHEY and CDR2 SMNVEV (reference sequence). V was shortened by 10 bases and J by 4 bases, with 19 bases between the two germline ends. The CDR3 DNA follows: TGTGCCACCCGAGAGGACCCCACTGGCACCGGGGAGCTGTTTTTT. The encoded protein is CATREDPTGTGELFF.

The table lists this clonotype with many counts. The chain has TRBV3-1 and TRBJ1-2, with D unresolved. V was cut by 4 bases and J by 0 bases, with 15 bases left in between. The germline V gene has CDR1 LGHDT and CDR2 YNNKEL (reference sequence). The CDR3 is 16 amino acids. The CDR3 sequence is CASSRASQAANYGYTF. The CDR3 nucleotides are TGTGCCAGCAGCCGCGCCAGCCAGGCCGCTAACTATGGCTACACCTTC.

Many counts were recorded for this clonotype. This chain uses TRBV19 with TRBJ2-7, with TRBD2 matching over 8 bases. The length of the CDR3 is 15 residues. The V gene end was trimmed by 1 base and the J gene end by 5 bases; junction bases not matched to a gene: 7. Per germline, CDR1 LNHDA and CDR2 SQIVND (reference sequence). CDR3 in amino acids: CASSIAAREGDEQYF. The CDR3 region has the DNA TGTGCCAGTAGTATAGCGGCTCGGGAGGGCGACGAGCAGTACTTC.

V is TRBV12-3 or TRBV12-4 and J is TRBJ2-5; D call uncertain. This CDR3 region has 14 residues. V was trimmed by 4 bases and J by 5 bases, leaving 14 bases between them. CDR3 in DNA: TGTGCCAGCAGTTCGGGTGGGTTCCGGGAGACCCAGTACTTC. Its translation is CASSSGGFRETQYF.

The V and J genes are TRBV20-1 and TRBJ1-4, with 7 bases that match TRBD1. The V and J ends lost 6 bases and 8 bases, in that order; junction bases with no gene match: 9. Germline CDR1 reads DFQATT; CDR2 reads SNEGSKA (reference sequence). This CDR3 is built from 13 residues. The CDR3 reads CSAAPDRDEKLFF. CDR3 coding DNA: TGCAGTGCCGCCCCCGACAGGGACGAAAAACTGTTTTTT.

This clonotype has a count of ten or more. The rearrangement links TRBV28 to TRBJ1-2; D is unclear. The V gene lost 5 bases and the J gene lost 5 bases, with 18 bases spanning the gap. This CDR3 contains 15 residues. Germline V gene data show CDR1 as MDHEN and CDR2 as SYDVKM. The CDR3, as DNA: TGTGCCAGCAGTATCCCGGCGCGTCTATTTTATGGCTACACCTTC. It encodes CASSIPARLFYGYTF.

This clonotype was counted ten times or more. The chain links TRBV3-1 to TRBJ1-3; D not resolved. CDR1 is LGHDT and CDR2 is YNNKEL in the germline V gene (reference sequence). This CDR3 has 13 residues. V lost 0 bases and J 4 bases, leaving 4 bases between the germline ends. The CDR3 sequence is CASSQDLGNTIYF. CDR3 coding DNA: TGTGCCAGCAGCCAAGACCTCGGAAACACCATATATTTT.

The chain combines TRBV6-1 with TRBJ1-2; D call uncertain. Trimming shortened V by 3 bases and J by 4 bases, and 12 bases separated the two germline ends. CDR3 length: 14 residues. CDR1 and CDR2 (germline): MNHNS, SASEGT. The CDR3 DNA follows: TGTGCCAGCAGTGATGGTCTAACCGGCTATGGCTACACCTTC. It yields the protein CASSDGLTGYGYTF.

This clonotype was counted many times. The chain is built from TRBV10-3 and TRBJ2-5; D is unclear. The CDR3 contains 14 residues. Trimming stripped 0 bases from V and 4 bases from J, with 9 bases between. Germline CDR1 reads ENHRY; CDR2 reads SYGVKD. The CDR3 coding sequence is TGTGCCATCAGTGAGTCGACTTCTTCAGAGACCCAGTACTTC. Its protein is CAISESTSSETQYF.

At least ten counts were recorded for this clonotype. Because the CDR3 is missing its conserved closing phenylalanine or tryptophan, this is likely a read error. The DNA is omitted, as the CDR3 cannot be located on it reliably, and the CDR3 follows TCRdb's listing. The CDR3 reads CSDDRGHL. V and J are TRBV29-1 and TRBJ1-1; the tabulated D call, TRBD1, remains unverified against the DNA. Germline CDR1 reads SQVTM; CDR2 reads ANQGSEA. The CDR3 has 8 residues if both end residues are counted.

This clonotype was recorded many times. The V call is TRBV9, the J call TRBJ2-3, with 9 bases matching TRBD2. Germline assignment: CDR1 SGDLS and CDR2 YYNGEE. V was clipped by 4 bases and J by 1 base; unmatched bases: 4. The CDR3 is 15 residues long. CDR3 protein: CASSRREGGTDTQYF. CDR3 nucleotides: TGTGCCAGCAGCAGGCGGGAGGGAGGCACAGATACGCAGTATTTT.

This clonotype was seen at least ten times. The chain uses TRBV7-9 and TRBJ2-2; D remains unclear. Between the trimmed V and J ends, which lost 4 bases and 3 bases, there was a span of 6 bases. Germline CDR1 is SEHNR and CDR2 is FQNEAQ (reference sequence). This CDR3 comprises 13 residues. CDR3 sequence: CASSWEYTGELFF. The CDR3 DNA follows: TGTGCCAGCAGCTGGGAATACACCGGGGAGCTGTTTTTT.

V and J are TRBV2 and TRBJ1-6; 9 bases align to TRBD1. This CDR3 contains 16 residues. The germline V gene encodes CDR1 SNHLY and CDR2 FYNNEI. Unmatched junction bases numbered 11, after V lost 3 bases and J lost 11 bases. The CDR3 DNA follows: TGTGCCAGCAGTGATTCACGACAGGGGGTACGAACACCCCTCCACTTT. Translation gives CASSDSRQGVRTPLHF.

There are many counts of this clonotype. This chain uses TRBV18 with TRBJ2-7; D gene unclear. The CDR3 consists of 16 residues. Trimming removed 2 bases at V and 1 base at J, with 15 bases between. Germline CDR1 reads KGHSH; CDR2 reads LQKENI. The CDR3 DNA sequence: TGTGCCAGCTCACCAGTCGGTCAAGGGCAATCCTACGAGCAGTACTTC. Translation: CASSPVGQGQSYEQYF. Variable domain in full (rest from reference TRBV18 and TRBJ2-7): NAGVMQNPRHLVRRRGQEARLRCSPMKGHSHVYWYRQLPEEGLKFMVYLQKENIIDESGMPKERFSAEFPKEGPSILRIQQVVRGDSAAYFCASSPVGQGQSYEQYFGPGTRLTVT.

As to this clonotype: The germline gene is not matched at one end of the junction; a read error may be the cause. The chain has TRBV7-9 and TRBJ1-5, with D unresolved. The CDR3 is 12 residues long. From germline, CDR1 is SEHNR and CDR2 FQNEAQ (reference sequence). This chain's CDR3 is CASTSYGQPQPF. Here the CDR3 DNA reads TGTGCCAGCACCTCTTACGGTCAGCCCCAGCCTTTT.

Many counts were recorded for this clonotype. The chain combines TRBV14 with TRBJ2-5; D perhaps matches TRBD1 (6 bases). The ends were cut back, 3 bases at V and 2 bases at J, with 19 bases in the middle. This CDR3 region has 17 residues. Germline values: CDR1 SGHDN, CDR2 FVKESK. The CDR3 here is CASSHPLGGLGQETQYF. In DNA, the CDR3 is TGTGCCAGCAGCCACCCCCTAGGGGGATTGGGTCAAGAGACCCAGTACTTC.

The rearrangement joins TRBV27 to TRBJ1-2, with TRBD1 as a possible D gene (5 bases). Germline V gives CDR1 MNHEY, CDR2 SMNVEV (reference sequence). Trimming left V 4 bases short and J 7 bases short, with 16 bases between. This CDR3 contains 14 residues. For the CDR3, the DNA is TGTGCCAGCAGTTCCAGGGTGGGGATAAGTGGCTACACCTTC. It translates to CASSSRVGISGYTF.

This clonotype was picked up many times. In DNA, the CDR3 is TGCGCCAGCAGCTTGGATCGGGAGGGGGTGACCCAGTACTTC. Translation gives CASSLDREGVTQYF. The chain carries TRBV5-1 and TRBJ2-5; TRBD2 matches at 8 bases. V dropped 0 bases and J dropped 7; count of bases not matched to a gene: 5. The germline V gene has CDR1 SGHRS and CDR2 YFSETQ. The CDR3 has 14 amino acids. The entire variable domain, with the rest obtained from reference TRBV5-1 and TRBJ2-5, is as follows: KAGVTQTPRYLIKTRGQQVTLSCSPISGHRSVSWYQQTPGQGLQFLFEYFSETQRNKGNFPGRFSGRQFSNSRSEMNVSTLELGDSALYLCASSLDREGVTQYFGPGTRLLVL.